One and the same sample provided the 10 T cell receptor beta chains below, sequenced in a study of T cells in women clearing cervical HPV infection. Sequenced by immunoSEQ multiplex PCR; TCRdb stores in-frame clones only, minus some. Seen in this sample are more than 45,000 clones; the ten most common clones hold around 1.6%. Sequences were obtained from blood buffy coat. These receptors were obtained from a woman between 18 and 75 years old with a cervical HPV16 infection that either progressed to CIN3+ or cleared (not recorded which).

About this clone: The read ends 3 residues before the CDR3 terminus; that terminus is restored from the germline J gene. The V gene is TRBV5-1, the J gene TRBJ1-6, with D possibly TRBD1 on 5 matching bases. The CDR3 length is 15 residues. Germline CDR1 and CDR2: SGHRS and YFSETQ. Trimming pared 1 base from V and 9 bases from J, leaving 14 bases between. Incomplete CDR3 DNA: TGCGCCAGCAGCTTGTCCTGGCAGGGAAGTTCACCC. Translating it yields CASSLSWQGSSP. The complete CDR3 reads CASSLSWQGSSPLHF. Based on the CDR3 plus reference TRBV5-1 and TRBJ1-6, the full variable domain is KAGVTQTPRYLIKTRGQQVTLSCSPISGHRSVSWYQQTPGQGLQFLFEYFSETQRNKGNFPGRFSGRQFSNSRSEMNVSTLELGDSALYLCASSLSWQGSSPLHFGNGTRLTVT.

Points on this clone: The read is 3 residues too short to cover the CDR3 end, so that end is filled in from the germline J gene. V usage is TRBV7-9 and J usage is TRBJ2-5; D possibly corresponds to TRBD1 (5 bases). The length of the CDR3 is 15 residues. The V end was cut by 0 bases, the J end by 5 bases, with 13 bases between. Germline assignment: CDR1 SEHNR and CDR2 FQNEAQ (reference sequence). Incomplete CDR3 DNA: TGTGCCAGCAGCTTAGCGTTACAGGTCCAGGAGACC. Protein: CASSLALQVQET. The entire CDR3 protein reads CASSLALQVQETQYF.

As regards this clone: The read ends 3 residues shy of where the CDR3 ends; the end is completed using the germline J gene. The chain joins TRBV30 to TRBJ2-7; tentative D call: TRBD2 (7 bases). Trimming took 1 base from V and 4 from J, leaving 11 bases between them. Germline assignment: CDR1 GTSNPN and CDR2 SVGIG (reference sequence). The length of the CDR3 is 13 residues. Incomplete CDR3 DNA: TGTGCCTGGAGTGAAGGGGGGGGATACGAG. This translates into CAWSEGGGYE. The CDR3 as a whole reads CAWSEGGGYEQYF.

Concerning this clone: The CDR3 end falls 3 residues outside the read, so it is completed with the germline J gene. The genes are TRBV4-2 and TRBJ1-6; TRBD1 aligns across 7 bases. The CDR3 totals 18 residues. In germline, CDR1 is LGHNA, CDR2 YNFKEQ. Trimming cost V 3 bases and J 1 base; bases outside gene matches: 9. The DNA read from the CDR3 is TGTGCCAGCAGCCAGGCAAACAGGGGATCTTCCTATAATTCACCC. Its translation: CASSQANRGSSYNSP. The CDR3, in full, reads CASSQANRGSSYNSPLHF.

A word on this clone: From the germline J gene comes the end of the CDR3, since the read stops 3 residues before it. The rearrangement links TRBV30 to TRBJ2-2; TRBD1 aligns across 8 bases. The junction had 2 bases not matched to a gene; V was cut back by 1 base and J by 7 bases. This CDR3 contains 13 residues. The V gene's germline CDR1 is GTSNPN and CDR2 SVGIG (reference sequence). CDR3 DNA, as far as it was read: TGTGCCTGGAGTGGACAGGGGATCGGGGAG. Its protein is CAWSGQGIGE. The whole CDR3 protein is CAWSGQGIGELFF.

The CDR3 sequence is CASSYSYGYTF. The CDR3 DNA, read in part, is TGTGCCAGCAGTTATAGCTATGGC. The chain recombines TRBV6-2 or TRBV6-3 with TRBJ1-2; D remains ambiguous. The CDR3 end is not reached by the read, which stops 3 residues before it; the germline J gene fills it in. Germline assignment: CDR1 MNHEY and CDR2 SVGEGT. CDR3 length equals 11 residues. Trimming stripped 3 bases from V and 4 bases from J, with 3 bases between.

About this clone itself: The read halts 3 residues ahead of the CDR3 end, with the missing end drawn from the germline J gene. The chain has TRBV15 and TRBJ2-7; a possible D gene is TRBD1 (6 bases). CDR3 length: 11 residues. The V gene's germline CDR1 is LNHNV and CDR2 YYDKDF (reference sequence). Deletions cut 5 bases from V and 5 bases from J, with 7 bases between. The sequenced CDR3 bases are TGTGCCACCAGCGGGGGCGACGAG. Translated: CATSGGDE. The whole CDR3 is CATSGGDEQYF.

About this clone: The read ends 3 residues before the CDR3 terminus; that terminus is restored from the germline J gene. The chain has TRBV6-2 or TRBV6-3 and TRBJ2-7; D gene ambiguous. Germline V gives CDR1 MNHEY, CDR2 SVGEGT. This CDR3 has 12 amino acids. Trimming took off 4 bases at V and 6 bases at J, with 10 bases between the two ends. The CDR3 DNA, read in part, is TGTGCCAGCAGTTCCCCTCCCCGCGAG. Translated: CASSSPPRE. In full, the CDR3 is CASSSPPREQYF.

A word on this clone: The read stops 3 residues short of the end of the CDR3; the missing end is completed from the germline J gene. This rearrangement joins TRBV23-1 to TRBJ1-5; D not resolved. TRBV23-1 is classed as an ORF, of uncertain function. V lost 1 base and J 4 bases, leaving 14 bases between the germline ends. The CDR3 loop spans 16 amino acids. The covered CDR3 bases are TGCGCCAGCAGTCAATTCTTTCCGGGTAAGAATCAGCCC. It translates to CASSQFFPGKNQP. The full CDR3 protein reads CASSQFFPGKNQPQHF.

In regard to this clone: The DNA ends 3 residues before the CDR3 does, and the rest of the CDR3 is filled in from the germline J gene. The rearrangement joins TRBV28 to TRBJ2-5; D perhaps matches TRBD1 (6 bases). Germline V CDR1 and CDR2: MDHEN, SYDVKM. The CDR3 loop spans 16 amino acids. V lost 6 bases and J 2 bases, leaving 19 bases between the germline ends. The CDR3 sequence is CASRRIRGRTQETQYF. The part of the CDR3 DNA that was read is TGTGCCAGCAGGCGGATCAGGGGCCGTACACAAGAGACC. The whole variable domain, remainder taken from reference TRBV28 and TRBJ2-5, is DVKVTQSSRYLVKRTGEKVFLECVQDMDHENMFWYRQDPGLGLRLIYFSYDVKMKEKGDIPEGYSVSREKKERFSLILESASTNQTSMYLCASRRIRGRTQETQYFGPGTRLLVL.